This T cell receptor beta chain was sequenced for a study of immune evolution from preneoplasia to lung adenocarcinoma. Resections took place in Japan or China from about 2013 to 2017. This CDR3 is built from 14 residues. Trimming pared 2 bases from V and 0 bases from J, leaving 7 bases between. Germline assignment: CDR1 SGHDN and CDR2 FVKESK. About this clone itself: As yet, its antigen is unknown.

Only in-frame clones appear in the TCRdb table, and some are missing; sequencing was by immunoSEQ multiplex PCR. The sample has under 7,500 clones; around 80% are singletons. Study results and limitations: Clonality was highest in normal lung, lower in later-stage lesions apparently. Compared with EGFR-mutant or double wild-type lesions, KRAS-mutant nodules were more clonal. Top clone frequencies peaked in normal lung, apparently declining through invasive adenocarcinoma.

The rearrangement uses TRBV14 and TRBJ1-1; D ambiguous. The material sequenced was FFPE minimally invasive lung adenocarcinoma tissue. The source of this sequence is a person aged 55-80 years with lung adenocarcinoma. The CDR3 region has the DNA TGTGCCAGCAGCCAACTAACAATGAACACTGAAGCTTTCTTT. This encodes CASSQLTMNTEAFF.